Reported below is one T cell receptor (beta chain). Its antigen is not identified. The record originates from a study of blood T cells in healthy people across ages. On the study more broadly: Using template switching, researchers captured about one barcoded beta molecule for each two T cells. Study-wide findings and caveats: Compared with aged donors, long-lived donors showed fewer expanded clones, suggesting selection.

Sample-barcoded 5' priming and a J-beta primer mix drove a second PCR of roughly 7 to 11 cycles. TCRdb independently ran MiXCR on the 5' RACE reads; one entry per CDR3 protein. The sample consists of 1.8 million or so distinct CDR3 sequences, approximately 40% of them appearing once. Trimming removed 3 bases from V and 8 bases from J; junction bases left unmatched: 4. The CDR3 extends over 13 amino acids. Germline CDR1 is WSHSY and CDR2 is SAAADI. V usage is TRBV10-2 and J usage is TRBJ2-4, with TRBD2 identical over 7 bases. This clonotype was sampled from a human donor in good health. Sample: blood. The CDR3 sequence is CASSEMGGDIQYF. The CDR3 DNA reads TGCGCCAGCAGTGAAATGGGGGGGGACATTCAGTACTTC.